A selection of T cell receptor beta chains follows, all from one sample in a study of type 1 regulatory T cells. Via MiXCR, TCRdb re-called the reads, giving one row per CDR3 protein. This sample yields some 100,000 distinct CDR3 sequences, of which about 28% are seen a single time; 2% to 2.5% belongs to the top ten. Sequencing input: CD4+ T cells, either the whole sample or a sorted fraction (not recorded which). The receptors were sampled from a human donor in good health. CDR3s include the opening cysteine and the closing phenylalanine or tryptophan. The D gene is left open where the match is weak. Only part of the rows carry a size: once, few, many, or a class if the clone is expanded.

clone size	J gene	D gene	V gene	CDR3 DNA	CDR3 protein
few	TRBJ2-7	-	TRBV12-3/TRBV12-4	TGTGCCAGCAGTTTCACACGCTACGAGCAGTACTTC	CASSFTRYEQYF
few	TRBJ1-5	-	TRBV20-1	TGCAGTGCTGGCGGACAGTCTAATCAGCCCCAGCATTTT	CSAGGQSNQPQHF
-	TRBJ1-1	-	TRBV12-3/TRBV12-4	TGTGCCAGCAGCCAGGACATGAACACTGAAGCTTTCTTT	CASSQDMNTEAFF
-	TRBJ2-5	TRBD1	TRBV29-1	TGCAGCGTAGGGACAGGGCAAGAGACCCAGTACTTC	CSVGTGQETQYF
few	TRBJ2-7	-	TRBV18	TGTGCCAGCTCAAGGACGGAGCTTTACGAGCAGTACTTC	CASSRTELYEQYF
-	TRBJ2-1	-	TRBV28	TGTGCCAGCAGTATATTTAACAGGAGGACACACCCACACAATGAGCAGTTCTTC	CASSIFNRRTHPHNEQFF
few	TRBJ2-1	TRBD2	TRBV5-1	TGCGCCAGCAGCTTTGGGACTAGCGGGCTGAGCTCCTACAATGAGCAGTTCTTC	CASSFGTSGLSSYNEQFF
-	TRBJ2-7	-	TRBV28	TGTGCCAGCAATCCGCGGGGTAGCCTTCGCTCCTACGAGCAGTACTTC	CASNPRGSLRSYEQYF
few	TRBJ2-1	-	TRBV28	TGTGCCAGCAGTTTATTAGTGGGGGCCCACAATGAGCAGTTCTTC	CASSLLVGAHNEQFF
-	TRBJ2-1	TRBD1	TRBV20-1	TGCAGTGCTCGACAGGGCCCTTCTAATGAGCAGTTCTTC	CSARQGPSNEQFF
-	TRBJ2-7	-	TRBV7-2	TGTGCCAGCAGCATGCAGGGGTACTCCTACGAGCAGTACTTC	CASSMQGYSYEQYF
few	TRBJ2-1	-	TRBV2	TGTGCCAGCACGTCGGCGAGCTCCTACAATGAGCAGTTCTTC	CASTSASSYNEQFF
few	TRBJ2-7	TRBD2	TRBV20-1	TGCAGTGCCCTAGCGGGGGAGCTCGCCTACGAGCAGTACTTC	CSALAGELAYEQYF
few	TRBJ1-1	-	TRBV11-2	TGTGCCAGCAGCTTACTACCGGGAGGAAACACTGAAGCTTTCTTT	CASSLLPGGNTEAFF
-	TRBJ2-2	-	TRBV7-9	TGTGCCAGCAGCGTAGAGAACACCGGGGAGCTGTTTTTT	CASSVENTGELFF
few	TRBJ2-7	TRBD2	TRBV7-2	TGTGCCAGCAGCTTAGAGTTAAGCGGGAGTTTAACCTACGAGCAGTACTTC	CASSLELSGSLTYEQYF
-	TRBJ2-2	TRBD2	TRBV7-2	TGTGCCAGCAGCTTGCTTCTAGCGGAGATTACCGGGGAGCTGTTTTTT	CASSLLLAEITGELFF
few	TRBJ1-2	-	TRBV4-1	TGCGCCAGCAGGGAACGTAGCGGAAGAGGGAACTATGGCTACACCTTC	CASRERSGRGNYGYTF
-	TRBJ1-1	-	TRBV4-3	TGCGCCAGCAGCCAAAATTGGTCAGGGGCTGAAGCTTTCTTT	CASSQNWSGAEAFF
few	TRBJ1-4	-	TRBV12-3/TRBV12-4	TGTGCCAGCAGTTTTAAGGCAGATGAAAAACTGTTTTTT	CASSFKADEKLFF
few	TRBJ2-7	TRBD1	TRBV20-1	TGCAGTGCTAACCCAACCCTGACAGGGAAATTGTCCGAGCAGTACTTC	CSANPTLTGKLSEQYF
-	TRBJ2-1	TRBD2	TRBV18	TGTGCCAGCTCTCACGGGGGGTACGATGAGCAGTTCTTC	CASSHGGYDEQFF
few	TRBJ2-2	-	TRBV14	TGTGCCAGCAGCCAAGATCTAGGTACCGGGGAGCTGTTTTTT	CASSQDLGTGELFF
few	TRBJ2-1	TRBD1	TRBV19	TGTGCCAGTAGTCCAGGACAGGGGGGAAAGTCCTACAATGAGCAGTTCTTC	CASSPGQGGKSYNEQFF